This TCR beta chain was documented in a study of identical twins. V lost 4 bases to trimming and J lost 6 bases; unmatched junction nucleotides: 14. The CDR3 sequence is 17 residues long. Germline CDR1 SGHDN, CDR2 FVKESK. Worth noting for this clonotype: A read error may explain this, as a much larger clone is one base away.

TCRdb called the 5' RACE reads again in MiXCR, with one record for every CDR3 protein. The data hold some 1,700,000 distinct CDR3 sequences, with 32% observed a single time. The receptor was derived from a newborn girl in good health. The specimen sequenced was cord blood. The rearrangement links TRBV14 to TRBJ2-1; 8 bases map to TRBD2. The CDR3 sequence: CASSPRLRAGACNEQFF. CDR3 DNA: TGTGCCAGCAGCCCGAGATTGAGAGCGGGGGCCTGCAATGAGCAGTTCTTC. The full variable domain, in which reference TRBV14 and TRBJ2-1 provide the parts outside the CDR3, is EAGVTQFPSHSVIEKGQTVTLRCDPISGHDNLYWYRRVMGKEIKFLLHFVKESKQDESGMPNNRFLAERTGGTYSTLKVQPAELEDSGVYFCASSPRLRAGACNEQFFGPGTRLTVL.